This T cell receptor (beta chain) was obtained from a study of T cell responses to AZD1222 COVID-19 vaccine. This CDR3 region has 12 residues. Germline-derived CDR1 and CDR2 are MNHEY and SVGAGI. The ends were cut back, 7 bases at V and 3 bases at J, with 9 bases in the middle. Produced via immunoSEQ multiplex PCR; TCRdb's table is partial and in-frame only. Of 150,000 to 200,000 clones listed, 90% to 95% are singletons. Sequenced material: peripheral blood, taken on day 0 of AZD1222 vaccination. This sequence was found in an adult in good health. The chain carries TRBV6-5 and TRBJ1-1, with D tentatively TRBD1 (5 bases). CDR3 in DNA: TGTGCCAGCACAAACAGGTACACTGAAGCTTTCTTT. This codes for CASTNRYTEAFF.